This T cell receptor (beta chain) is from a study of blood T cells in healthy people across ages. From germline, CDR1 is MDHEN and CDR2 SYDVKM. Trimming cost V 7 bases and J 5 bases, with 11 bases left between them. The CDR3 is 12 amino acids. This clonotype was counted between two and nine times. Its antigen is unknown. General study points: Possibly confounding the expanded clonotype changes was the fact that donor CMV status was unknown.

The authors ran a second PCR of about 6 to 12 cycles using a sample-barcoded 5' primer and a J-beta primer mix. Carrying 12 random nucleotides, a template-switch adaptor labeled each individual cDNA molecule. In TCRdb, the 5' RACE reads were re-called with MiXCR into one record per CDR3 protein. The table lists about 830,000 distinct CDR3 sequences, roughly 64% of them singletons. Input material: blood. The chain links TRBV28 to TRBJ2-5; D gene uncertain. The TCR comes from a young man in good health. DNA for the CDR3: TGTGCCAGCACGACGAACGGGGAGACCCAGTACTTC. It codes for CASTTNGETQYF.